The sequence of this T cell receptor (beta chain) was determined in a study of shared clonotypes between healthy human individuals. Points from the study as a whole: Rarefaction revealed incomplete sorted-subset sequencing despite large depth. Researchers found naive subsets generally carried larger estimated richness than memory subsets.

With respect to this clone: Its antigen is not known.

This CDR3 has 18 amino acids. Germline V CDR1 and CDR2: SGHVS, FQNEAQ. The V end was cut by 6 bases, the J end by 6 bases, with 29 bases between. The naive CD8 population came from CD45RO-negative cells selected for CCR7, without terminally differentiated effector memory CD45RA+ cells. Repertoires were generated with immunoSEQ multiplex PCR, while TCRdb's copy carries only in-frame clones and drops some. The data contain about 2,100,000 clones, 85% to 95% of them singletons. The J gene is TRBJ1-2, the V gene TRBV7-8; TRBD1 might be the D (6 bases). The sequencing input was naive CD8+ T cells from PBMCs. This receptor was taken from a man aged 18 to 35 in good health. Some clones in this sample may be carry-over from other donors' samples. The CDR3 is CASRPSVGGQGPIDGYTF. CDR3 bases: TGTGCCAGCAGGCCTAGCGTGGGGGGGCAGGGCCCGATTGATGGCTACACCTTC.